These 20 T cell receptor beta chains were all obtained from the same sample, sequenced in a study of PD-1 blockade in classical Hodgkin lymphoma. Time point specified: cycle 4 day 1 (C4D1), after five to seven weeks of nivolumab. Relapses following autologous stem cell transplantation were seen in all patients, with brentuximab vedotin exposure varying. Magnetic negative selection was used to purify CD4+ T cells from thawed PBMCs. Profiling relied on immunoSEQ multiplex PCR, and the TCRdb table lists in-frame clones only, not all of them. This table has 25,000 to 30,000 clones, roughly nine tenths appearing once. Sequencing was performed on CD4+ T cells from blood, taken before the fourth cycle of nivolumab. Source of these receptors: a human donor with classical Hodgkin lymphoma.

V usage is TRBV9 and J usage is TRBJ2-1, with D possibly TRBD1 on 5 matching bases. Germline CDR1 SGDLS, CDR2 YYNGEE. The CDR3 consists of 12 residues. V was cut by 0 bases and J by 12 bases, with 10 bases left in between. The CDR3 coding sequence is TGTGCCAGCAGCGTAGAGGGGTTTGGGCAGTTCTTC. Amino acids: CASSVEGFGQFF. Supplemented by reference TRBV9 and TRBJ2-1, the full variable domain reads DSGVTQTPKHLITATGQRVTLRCSPRSGDLSVYWYQQSLDQGLQFLIQYYNGEERAKGNILERFSAQQFPDLHSELNLSSLELGDSALYFCASSVEGFGQFFGPGTRLTVL.

The rearrangement links TRBV7-9 to TRBJ2-3; the match to TRBD2 covers 12 bases. With V trimmed by 5 bases and J by 2 bases, 11 bases remained unmatched. This CDR3 is built from 18 residues. Germline assignment: CDR1 SEHNR and CDR2 FQNEAQ (reference sequence). CDR3 DNA sequence: TGTGCCAGCAGCCGCAACCGACTAGCGGGGGCCCTCACAGATACGCAGTATTTT. As protein: CASSRNRLAGALTDTQYF. Together with reference TRBV7-9 and TRBJ2-3, the CDR3 gives the full variable domain: DTGVSQNPRHKITKRGQNVTFRCDPISEHNRLYWYRQTLGQGPEFLTYFQNEAQLEKSRLLSDRFSAERPKGSFSTLEIQRTEQGDSAMYLCASSRNRLAGALTDTQYFGPGTRLTVL.

V usage is TRBV18 and J usage is TRBJ1-4, with TRBD1 as a possible D gene (5 bases). The CDR3 loop spans 13 amino acids. With 3 bases removed from V and 4 bases from J, the gap between germline ends came to 6 bases. Per germline, CDR1 KGHSH and CDR2 LQKENI. The DNA for the CDR3 is TGTGCCAGCTCACCGCAGGGTAATGAAAAACTGTTTTTT. This sequence encodes CASSPQGNEKLFF.

The genes are TRBV7-8 and TRBJ2-7, with D unresolved. The V end was cut by 0 bases, the J end by 4 bases, with 25 bases between. CDR1 and CDR2 (germline): SGHVS, FQNEAQ. There are 19 residues in the CDR3. This CDR3 reads CASSLASGGWASSPYEQYF. The CDR3 DNA reads TGTGCCAGCAGCTTAGCAAGTGGTGGATGGGCTTCTAGTCCTTACGAGCAGTACTTC. The full variable domain, in which reference TRBV7-8 and TRBJ2-7 provide the parts outside the CDR3, is GAGVSQSPRYKVAKRGQDVALRCDPISGHVSLFWYQQALGQGPEFLTYFQNEAQLDKSGLPSDRFFAERPEGSVSTLKIQRTQQEDSAVYLCASSLASGGWASSPYEQYFGPGTRLTVT.

J is TRBJ1-1 and V is TRBV19; the D is unclear. The CDR3 has 18 residues. The V end was cut by 3 bases, the J end by 1 base, with 21 bases between. The germline V gene encodes CDR1 LNHDA and CDR2 SQIVND (reference sequence). The chain's CDR3 is CASSMIRNLALENTEAFF. CDR3 coding DNA: TGTGCCAGTAGTATGATCAGGAACCTCGCGCTGGAGAACACTGAAGCTTTCTTT.

The V call is TRBV11-2, the J call TRBJ1-2; D is unresolved. Between the trimmed V and J ends, which lost 0 bases and 4 bases, there was a span of 12 bases. Germline CDR1 and CDR2: SGHAT and FQNNGV. This CDR3 has 15 amino acids. CDR3 sequence: CASSLDLTALYGYTF. The CDR3 DNA reads as TGTGCCAGCAGCTTAGATCTTACGGCTCTCTATGGCTACACCTTC.

The genes are TRBV2 and TRBJ2-5; weak D call: TRBD1 (6 bases). Germline V gene sequence: CDR1 SNHLY, CDR2 FYNNEI. The V end lost 7 bases, the J end lost 1 base, and 10 bases lay between the germline ends. The CDR3 length is 13 residues. The CDR3 DNA reads as TGTGCCAGCAAGACAGGATCCCAAGAGACCCAGTACTTC. Translation: CASKTGSQETQYF.

This chain joins TRBV18 and TRBJ2-6; D unclear. Germline values: CDR1 KGHSH, CDR2 LQKENI. The CDR3 is made up of 14 amino acids. V was trimmed by 2 bases and J by 4 bases, leaving 6 bases between them. DNA for the CDR3: TGTGCCAGCTCACCAGCAGAGGGGGCCAACGTCCTGACTTTC. This codes for CASSPAEGANVLTF.

This clone was observed once. This chain joins TRBV6-6 and TRBJ1-5; D might be TRBD1 (5 bases). The V gene lost 0 bases and the J gene lost 5 bases, with 14 bases spanning the gap. The CDR3 loop spans 16 amino acids. Germline V gives CDR1 MNHNY, CDR2 SVGAGI (reference sequence). The CDR3 bases are TGTGCCAGCAGTTACTCGGGGGAAGTGGGCCATCAGCCCCAGCATTTT. Translating gives CASSYSGEVGHQPQHF.

The chain combines TRBV7-9 with TRBJ2-7; 9 bases align to TRBD1. The CDR3 consists of 15 residues. After removal of 5 bases from V and 3 bases from J, the junction contained 8 bases not matched to a gene. Germline V gene data show CDR1 as SEHNR and CDR2 as FQNEAQ (reference sequence). The CDR3 loop is CASSQQGALDYEQYF. The DNA of the CDR3 is TGTGCCAGCAGCCAACAGGGGGCGCTTGACTACGAGCAGTACTTC.

V and J are TRBV18 and TRBJ2-1; TRBD1 might be the D (6 bases). V shed 3 bases and J shed 6 bases, with 18 bases lying between them. Germline V lookup: CDR1 KGHSH, CDR2 LQKENI. This CDR3 contains 16 residues. The CDR3 nucleotides read TGTGCCAGCTCACCGATTCAGGGGCGAAGGGGCAATGAGCAGTTCTTC. Protein product: CASSPIQGRRGNEQFF.

This rearrangement joins TRBV10-3 to TRBJ2-3; unclear D gene. CDR1 and CDR2 (germline): ENHRY, SYGVKD. V lost 2 bases and J 3 bases, leaving 9 bases between the germline ends. The CDR3 is 14 amino acids. The CDR3 here is CAISEEVATDTQYF. CDR3 nucleotides: TGTGCCATCAGTGAGGAAGTAGCAACAGATACGCAGTATTTT.

This clone was seen a handful of times. The chain joins TRBV19 to TRBJ2-2, with D unclear. Germline assignment: CDR1 LNHDA and CDR2 SQIVND (reference sequence). The CDR3 spans 12 residues. The V and J ends lost 3 bases and 9 bases respectively, with 8 bases between them. The CDR3 bases are TGTGCCAGTAGTATCCCCCACCGGGAGCTGTTTTTT. As protein: CASSIPHRELFF.

The V and J genes are TRBV28 and TRBJ1-6; D ambiguous. This CDR3 comprises 15 residues. Germline CDR1 MDHEN, CDR2 SYDVKM. V gave up 4 bases and J gave up 14 bases, with 21 bases separating them. Written as DNA, the CDR3 is TGTGCCAGCAGTTGGAATGGGTCCCTTAATTCGGCCCTCCACTTT. Its translation: CASSWNGSLNSALHF. The variable domain in full, completed from reference TRBV28 and TRBJ1-6, reads DVKVTQSSRYLVKRTGEKVFLECVQDMDHENMFWYRQDPGLGLRLIYFSYDVKMKEKGDIPEGYSVSREKKERFSLILESASTNQTSMYLCASSWNGSLNSALHFGNGTRLTVT.

The chain carries TRBV5-4 and TRBJ2-7; D is uncertain. The V end lost 0 bases, the J end lost 2 bases, and 6 bases lay between the germline ends. Germline V lookup: CDR1 SGHNT, CDR2 YYREEE (reference sequence). The CDR3 is 13 amino acids. CDR3 nucleotide sequence: TGTGCCAGCAGCTTGGATCTACCCTACGAGCAGTACTTC. Residues: CASSLDLPYEQYF.

CDR3 sequence reads: CASSIGQHNSPLHF. The CDR3 coding sequence is TGTGCCAGTAGTATTGGGCAGCATAATTCACCCCTCCACTTT. The chain couples TRBV19 to TRBJ1-6; D is ambiguous. The CDR3 loop spans 14 amino acids. V was shortened by 3 bases and J by 5 bases, with 8 bases between the two germline ends. Looked up from germline, CDR1 is LNHDA and CDR2 is SQIVND (reference sequence).

The chain uses TRBV4-2 and TRBJ2-7, with unresolved D. Germline assignment: CDR1 LGHNA and CDR2 YNFKEQ. The CDR3 spans 18 residues. The germline V and J ends were trimmed by 0 bases and 0 bases, with 18 bases remaining between them. CDR3: CASSQDPRQKRGSYEQYF. In nucleotides, the CDR3 is TGTGCCAGCAGCCAAGATCCGAGACAAAAAAGAGGCTCCTACGAGCAGTACTTC.

V is TRBV28 and J is TRBJ2-3, with 7 positions matching TRBD1. The CDR3 runs 13 residues. The trim removed 10 bases at V and 2 bases at J, leaving 6 bases unmatched. Germline V gene lookup returns CDR1 MDHEN and CDR2 SYDVKM. The DNA for the CDR3 is TGTGCCACCCGGACAGGTCCCACAGATACGCAGTATTTT. Translating it yields CATRTGPTDTQYF. Supplemented by reference TRBV28 and TRBJ2-3, the full variable domain reads DVKVTQSSRYLVKRTGEKVFLECVQDMDHENMFWYRQDPGLGLRLIYFSYDVKMKEKGDIPEGYSVSREKKERFSLILESASTNQTSMYLCATRTGPTDTQYFGPGTRLTVL.

Here the CDR3 reads CASSPGTSGNRGFF. CDR3 sequence (DNA): TGTGCCAGCAGCCCCGGGACTAGCGGGAATCGGGGGTTCTTC. The V and J genes are TRBV5-4 and TRBJ2-1, with 13 bases fitting TRBD2. Germline CDR1 and CDR2: SGHNT and YYREEE (reference sequence). With 4 bases clipped from V and 15 bases from J, the junction kept 10 bases outside the gene matches. CDR3 size: 14 residues.

This chain joins TRBV5-1 and TRBJ2-7; 13 bases are shared with TRBD2. V lost 4 bases and J lost 4; bases outside the gene matches: 11. The CDR3 is 17 residues long. Looked up from germline, CDR1 is SGHRS and CDR2 is YFSETQ. The CDR3 loop is CASSLRTSGSGSYEQYF. In DNA, the CDR3 is TGCGCCAGCAGCCTAAGGACTAGCGGGAGCGGGAGTTACGAGCAGTACTTC. The whole variable domain, filled in from reference TRBV5-1 and TRBJ2-7, reads KAGVTQTPRYLIKTRGQQVTLSCSPISGHRSVSWYQQTPGQGLQFLFEYFSETQRNKGNFPGRFSGRQFSNSRSEMNVSTLELGDSALYLCASSLRTSGSGSYEQYFGPGTRLTVT.